This T cell receptor (beta chain) stems from a study of cytomegalovirus exposure and HLA in healthy donors. Study information: Among 398 genotyped donors, around 77% fell in the Caucasian-associated ancestry cluster.

The CDR3 runs to 16 residues. The germline CDR1 and CDR2 sequences are SGHTA and FQGTGA. V was cut by 5 bases and J by 4 bases, with 15 bases left in between. Whole-study results and caveats: More clonal expansion characterized HLA-associated TCR beta chains than equally common others in a later analysis. Immune exposure information available was restricted to CMV serostatus. A later analysis reportedly found that, within productive TCRs, an Asian-associated ancestry cluster had fewer N-insertions than the mean observed across the approximately 690 donors.

Concerning this clone: The target antigen is unknown.

The PCR contained 60 Vbeta and 13 Jbeta primers. Sequencing used immunoSEQ multiplex PCR; TCRdb keeps in-frame clones, though not all of them. The repertoire holds roughly 150,000 clones, with around 80% as singletons. The clonotype comes from a woman between 35 and 50 years old in good health and CMV-seronegative. The gene calls are TRBV7-3 and TRBJ2-6, with D possibly TRBD1 on 6 matching bases. The sequenced material came from PBMCs. CDR3 coding DNA: TGTGCCAGCAGCCCCCAGGGGTCCCACGGGGCCAACGTCCTGACTTTC. This translates into CASSPQGSHGANVLTF.